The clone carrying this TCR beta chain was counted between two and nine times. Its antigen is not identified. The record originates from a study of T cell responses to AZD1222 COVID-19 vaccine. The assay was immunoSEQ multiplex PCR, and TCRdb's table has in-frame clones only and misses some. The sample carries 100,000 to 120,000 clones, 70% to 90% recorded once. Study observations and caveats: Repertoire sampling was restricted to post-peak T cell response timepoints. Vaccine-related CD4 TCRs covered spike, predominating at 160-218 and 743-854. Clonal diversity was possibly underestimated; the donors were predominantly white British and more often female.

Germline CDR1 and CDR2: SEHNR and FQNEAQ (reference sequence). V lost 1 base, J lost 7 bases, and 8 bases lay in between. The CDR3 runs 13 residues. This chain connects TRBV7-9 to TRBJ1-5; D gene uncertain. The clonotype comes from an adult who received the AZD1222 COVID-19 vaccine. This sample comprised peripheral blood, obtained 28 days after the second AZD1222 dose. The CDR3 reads CASSLGERQPQHF. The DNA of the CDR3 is TGTGCCAGCAGCTTAGGGGAGCGCCAGCCCCAGCATTTT.